Listed below are T cell receptor beta chains from one sample, sequenced in a study of molecular identifiers for immune sequencing clone quantification. TCRdb processed the PCR reads anew with MiXCR; each CDR3 protein has one entry. The table shows more than 450,000 distinct CDR3 sequences, with over 20% occurring only once. Sequencing input: naive CD8+ T cells from blood, with Jurkat cell RNA spiked in. The receptors were sampled from a human donor in good health. Some libraries in this study had Jurkat cell RNA spiked in. CDR3s include the opening cysteine and the closing phenylalanine or tryptophan. D genes are given only for firm matches. For some rows the clone size is stated as once, few or many, or as a class when expanded; others skip it.

few	TRBJ1-3	-	TRBV12-3/TRBV12-4	CASSFWTSGNTIYF	TGTGCCAGCAGTTTTTGGACTTCTGGAAACACCATATATTTT
-	TRBJ1-5	-	TRBV9	CASSVDQGSNRPQHF	TGTGCCAGCAGCGTAGACCAGGGTAGCAATCGGCCCCAGCATTTT
few	TRBJ1-1	-	TRBV14	CASSQIRGAGFEAFF	TGTGCCAGCAGCCAAATCCGGGGGGCGGGTTTTGAAGCTTTCTTT
-	TRBJ1-4	TRBD1	TRBV27	CASKSRGHEKLFF	TGTGCCAGCAAATCGAGGGGGCATGAAAAACTGTTTTTT
few	TRBJ1-3	TRBD1	TRBV28	CASSWRDRSSGNTIYF	TGTGCCAGCAGTTGGCGGGACAGAAGCTCTGGAAACACCATATATTTT
many	TRBJ1-2	-	TRBV2	CASSNARNYGYTF	TGTGCCAGCAGTAACGCCAGAAACTATGGCTACACCTTC
many	TRBJ1-4	-	TRBV5-1	CASSLGGEKLFF	TGTGCCAGCAGCTTAGGCGGTGAAAAACTGTTTTTT
few	TRBJ1-2	TRBD1	TRBV18	CASSPRDRGIQNYGYTF	TGTGCCAGCTCACCACGGGACAGGGGAATCCAGAACTATGGCTACACCTTC
few	TRBJ2-5	-	TRBV5-1	CASKPESTQETQYF	TGCGCCAGCAAGCCGGAGAGCACCCAAGAGACCCAGTACTTC
few	TRBJ2-3	TRBD2	TRBV20-1	CSASALRQPGGGTSGASGPDTQYF	TGCAGTGCTAGCGCGTTACGGCAGCCCGGCGGAGGGACTAGCGGGGCCTCGGGGCCAGATACGCAGTATTTT
-	TRBJ2-3	-	TRBV5-1	CASSFRGPTDTQYF	TGCGCCAGCAGCTTCCGGGGGCCCACAGATACGCAGTATTTT
-	TRBJ1-2	-	TRBV20-1	CSARDRGGSHGYTF	TGCAGTGCTAGAGATAGGGGGGGGTCACATGGCTACACCTTC
few	TRBJ2-7	-	TRBV11-2	CASSLLGAREQYF	TGTGCCAGCAGCTTATTGGGGGCAAGGGAGCAGTACTTC
few	TRBJ2-1	TRBD1	TRBV12-3/TRBV12-4	CASSPWDSGAQFF	TGTGCCAGCAGTCCCTGGGACAGTGGTGCGCAGTTCTTC
many	TRBJ2-7	-	TRBV29-1	CSVRDEAYEQYF	TGCAGCGTTCGGGACGAAGCCTACGAGCAGTACTTC
-	TRBJ2-7	TRBD2	TRBV19	CASSNGLAFEQYF	TGTGCCAGTAGTAACGGACTAGCTTTCGAGCAGTACTTC
few	TRBJ1-5	-	TRBV6-2/TRBV6-3	CASSQGIYSNQPQHF	TGTGCCAGCAGCCAGGGGATTTATAGCAATCAGCCCCAGCATTTT
many	TRBJ2-3	-	TRBV7-9	CASSLGPVLYF	TGTGCCAGCAGCTTAGGACCGGTACTGTATTTT
many	TRBJ2-7	-	TRBV4-3	CASSQDSGRTYEQYF	TGCGCCAGCAGCCAAGATTCGGGCAGGACCTACGAGCAGTACTTC
many	TRBJ1-1	-	TRBV30	CAWGPTNTEAFF	TGTGCCTGGGGACCGACGAACACTGAAGCTTTCTTT
many	TRBJ2-3	-	TRBV4-3	CASSHWESDTQYF	TGCGCCAGCAGCCACTGGGAATCGGATACGCAGTATTTT
-	TRBJ2-3	-	TRBV30	CAWDRLGLEFTDTQYF	TGTGCCTGGGACCGCCTTGGGTTAGAATTCACAGATACGCAGTATTTT
few	TRBJ2-5	-	TRBV7-9	CASSSWTATGETQYF	TGTGCCAGCAGCTCCTGGACAGCGACTGGGGAGACCCAGTACTTC
many	TRBJ1-1	TRBD1	TRBV5-6	CASSIINDRENTEAFF	TGTGCCAGCAGCATAATAAATGACAGGGAGAACACTGAAGCTTTCTTT
-	TRBJ1-5	-	TRBV12-3/TRBV12-4	CASSRWVTQPQHF	TGTGCCAGCAGTAGATGGGTGACGCAGCCCCAGCATTTT
many	TRBJ2-3	-	TRBV7-2	CASSLLTAPRPFTDTQYF	TGTGCCAGCAGCTTACTAACCGCTCCGCGACCTTTCACAGATACGCAGTATTTT
-	TRBJ2-3	TRBD2	TRBV27	CASSITSGYADTQYF	TGTGCCAGCAGTATCACTAGCGGGTACGCAGATACGCAGTATTTT
many	TRBJ1-1	-	TRBV5-6	CASSLPGENTEAFF	TGTGCCAGCAGCTTGCCAGGGGAGAACACTGAAGCTTTCTTT
-	TRBJ2-7	-	TRBV7-6	CASSLEPENGEQYF	TGTGCCAGCAGCCTGGAACCCGAAAACGGCGAGCAGTACTTC
-	TRBJ2-5	-	TRBV3-1	CASSQEGTKETQYF	TGTGCCAGCAGCCAAGAGGGGACCAAAGAGACCCAGTACTTC
-	TRBJ2-7	TRBD2	TRBV28	CASSLVVGAGSYEQYF	TGTGCCAGCAGTTTAGTGGTGGGAGCGGGATCCTACGAGCAGTACTTC
-	TRBJ2-7	TRBD2	TRBV5-1	CASSLPSRLAGNEQYF	TGCGCCAGCAGCTTGCCCTCACGACTAGCGGGAAACGAGCAGTACTTC
many	TRBJ1-1	-	TRBV7-9	CASSRSRWGNTEAFF	TGTGCCAGCAGCCGGAGTAGGTGGGGGAACACTGAAGCTTTCTTT
once	TRBJ2-1	-	TRBV4-1	CASGIGGQSISEQFF	TGCGCCAGCGGAATAGGGGGGCAGAGTATCAGTGAGCAGTTCTTC
few	TRBJ2-2	-	TRBV15	CATGGLGTGELFF	TGTGCCACCGGAGGGCTAGGCACCGGGGAGCTGTTTTTT